This TCR beta chain originates from a study of human T cells and chemical hapten exposure. This clonotype was found a few times. As for time point: patch test 3, about 24 weeks after DPC sensitization. Noted treatment: therapeutic diphenylcyclopropenone sensitization with weekly scalp DPC. The CDR3 runs to 14 residues. The J segment lost 5 bases and the V segment lost 5 bases, leaving 10 bases of the junction unmatched. Germline V lookup: CDR1 DFQATT, CDR2 SNEGSKA (reference sequence). One entry per CDR3 protein, called by TCRdb with MiXCR from the RACE reads. The repertoire includes 210,000 or so distinct CDR3 sequences, about 22% of them detected once, and over 2% sits in the top ten.

The receptor was isolated from a woman between 40 and 50 years old with alopecia areata. Some clones in this sample may be carry-over from other donors' samples. Sequenced here: whole blood, sampled in connection with sensitization to the hapten diphenylcyclopropenone (DPC). The chain recombines TRBV20-1 with TRBJ2-5; 8 nucleotides match TRBD2. The CDR3 region has the DNA TGCAGTGCTTCCTCGACTAGCGTCCCGGAGACCCAGTACTTC. Its translation: CSASSTSVPETQYF.